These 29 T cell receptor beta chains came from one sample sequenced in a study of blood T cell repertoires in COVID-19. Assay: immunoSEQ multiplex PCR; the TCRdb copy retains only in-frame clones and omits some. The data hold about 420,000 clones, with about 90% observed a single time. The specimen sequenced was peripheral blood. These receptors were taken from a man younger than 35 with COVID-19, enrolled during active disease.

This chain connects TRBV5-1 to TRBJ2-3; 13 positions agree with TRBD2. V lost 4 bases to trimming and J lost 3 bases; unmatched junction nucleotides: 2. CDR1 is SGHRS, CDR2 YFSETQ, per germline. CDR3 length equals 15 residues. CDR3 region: CASSKLAGGTDTQYF. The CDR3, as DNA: TGCGCCAGCAGCAAACTAGCGGGAGGGACAGATACGCAGTATTTT.

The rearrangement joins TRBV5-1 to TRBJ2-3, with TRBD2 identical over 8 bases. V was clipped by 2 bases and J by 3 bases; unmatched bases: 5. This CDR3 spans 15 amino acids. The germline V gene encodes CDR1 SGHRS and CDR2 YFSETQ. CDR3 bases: TGCGCCAGCAGCTTCTCGGCGGGGGGAACAGATACGCAGTATTTT. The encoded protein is CASSFSAGGTDTQYF.

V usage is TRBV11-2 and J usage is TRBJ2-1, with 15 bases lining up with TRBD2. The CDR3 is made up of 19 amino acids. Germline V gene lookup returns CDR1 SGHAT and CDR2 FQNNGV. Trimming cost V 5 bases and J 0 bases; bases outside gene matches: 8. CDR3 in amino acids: CASSRTWTSGGASYNEQFF. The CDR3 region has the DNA TGTGCCAGCAGCCGCACCTGGACTAGCGGGGGGGCCTCCTACAATGAGCAGTTCTTC.

The CDR3 sequence is CAISVGQGANEAFF. Written as DNA, the CDR3 is TGTGCCATCAGTGTGGGGCAGGGGGCCAATGAAGCTTTCTTT. The chain joins TRBV10-3 to TRBJ1-1, with 8 bases fitting TRBD1. J gave up 7 bases and V 4 bases, and 8 bases lay outside the gene matches. The CDR3 spans 14 residues. Germline V gives CDR1 ENHRY, CDR2 SYGVKD.

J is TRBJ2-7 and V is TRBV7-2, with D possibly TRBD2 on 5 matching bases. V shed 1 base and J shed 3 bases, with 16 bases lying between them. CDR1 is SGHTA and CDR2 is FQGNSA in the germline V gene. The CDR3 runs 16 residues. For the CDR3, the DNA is TGTGCCAGCAGCTTAGGAGCGTTGGACTTGAACTACGAGCAGTACTTC. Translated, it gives CASSLGALDLNYEQYF.

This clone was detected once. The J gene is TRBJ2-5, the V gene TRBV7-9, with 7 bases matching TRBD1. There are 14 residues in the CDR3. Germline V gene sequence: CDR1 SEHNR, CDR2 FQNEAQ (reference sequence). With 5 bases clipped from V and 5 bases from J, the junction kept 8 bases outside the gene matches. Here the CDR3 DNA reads TGTGCCAGCAGCCGGGACAGCGTGAGGGAGACCCAGTACTTC. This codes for CASSRDSVRETQYF.

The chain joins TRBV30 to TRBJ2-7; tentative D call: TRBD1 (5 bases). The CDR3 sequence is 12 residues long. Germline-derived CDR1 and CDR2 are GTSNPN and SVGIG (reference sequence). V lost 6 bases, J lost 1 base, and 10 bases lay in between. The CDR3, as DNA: TGTGCCTGTGTTGGGGCTTCCTACGAGCAGTACTTC. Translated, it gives CACVGASYEQYF.

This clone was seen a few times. The CDR3 here is CASSSQGSDEKLFF. In nucleotides, the CDR3 is TGCGCCAGCAGCTCGCAGGGTAGTGATGAAAAACTGTTTTTT. The chain couples TRBV5-1 to TRBJ1-4, with a possible D match to TRBD1 (5 bases). Trimming removed 3 bases from V and 6 bases from J, with 12 bases in between. CDR3 length: 14 amino acids. The germline gives CDR1 SGHRS, CDR2 YFSETQ.

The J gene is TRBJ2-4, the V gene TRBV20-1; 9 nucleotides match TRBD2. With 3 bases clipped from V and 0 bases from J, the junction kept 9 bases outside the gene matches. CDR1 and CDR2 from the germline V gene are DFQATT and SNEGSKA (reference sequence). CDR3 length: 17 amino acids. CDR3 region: CSASVAGATLAKNIQYF. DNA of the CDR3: TGCAGTGCTAGTGTAGCGGGGGCTACCCTAGCCAAAAACATTCAGTACTTC.

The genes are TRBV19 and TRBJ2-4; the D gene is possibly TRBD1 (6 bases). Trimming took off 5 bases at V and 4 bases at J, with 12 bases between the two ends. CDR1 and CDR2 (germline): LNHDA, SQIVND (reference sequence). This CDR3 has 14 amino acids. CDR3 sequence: CASSRTGTKNIQYF. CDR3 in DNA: TGTGCCAGTAGTCGAACAGGGACGAAAAACATTCAGTACTTC.

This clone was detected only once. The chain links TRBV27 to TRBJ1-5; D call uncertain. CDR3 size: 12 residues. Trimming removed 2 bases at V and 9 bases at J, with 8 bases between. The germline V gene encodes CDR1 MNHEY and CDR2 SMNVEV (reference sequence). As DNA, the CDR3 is TGTGCCAGCAGTTTAGGCGGCGGGCCCCAGCATTTT. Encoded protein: CASSLGGGPQHF.

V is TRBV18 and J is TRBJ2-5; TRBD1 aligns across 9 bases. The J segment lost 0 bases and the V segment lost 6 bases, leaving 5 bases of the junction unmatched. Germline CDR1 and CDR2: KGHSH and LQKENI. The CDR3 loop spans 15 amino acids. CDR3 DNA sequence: TGTGCCAGCTCGTCAACAGGGGGCCACCAAGAGACCCAGTACTTC. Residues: CASSSTGGHQETQYF.

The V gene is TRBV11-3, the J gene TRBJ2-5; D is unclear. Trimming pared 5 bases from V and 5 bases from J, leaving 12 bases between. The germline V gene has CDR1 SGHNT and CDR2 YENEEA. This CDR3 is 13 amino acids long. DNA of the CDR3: TGTGCCAGCAGCCCAGCCCCCAGGGAGACCCAGTACTTC. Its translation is CASSPAPRETQYF.

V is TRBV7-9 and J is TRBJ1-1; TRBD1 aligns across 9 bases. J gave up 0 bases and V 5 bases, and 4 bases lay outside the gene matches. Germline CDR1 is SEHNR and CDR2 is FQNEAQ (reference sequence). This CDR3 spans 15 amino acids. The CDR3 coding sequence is TGTGCCAGCAGCCAGGGACAGGGACTGAACACTGAAGCTTTCTTT. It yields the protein CASSQGQGLNTEAFF.

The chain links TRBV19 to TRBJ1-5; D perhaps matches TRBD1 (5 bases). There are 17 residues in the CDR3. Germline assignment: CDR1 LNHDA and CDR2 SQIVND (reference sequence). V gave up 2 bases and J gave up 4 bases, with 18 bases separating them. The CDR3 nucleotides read TGTGCCAGTAGTATAAGAGGGCGGGGGGAAGAAAATCAGCCCCAGCATTTT. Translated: CASSIRGRGEENQPQHF.

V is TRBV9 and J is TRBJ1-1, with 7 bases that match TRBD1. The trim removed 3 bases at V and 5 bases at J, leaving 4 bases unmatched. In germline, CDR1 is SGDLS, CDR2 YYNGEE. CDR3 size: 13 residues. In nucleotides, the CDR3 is TGTGCCAGCAGCGAAAGGACAGGTACTGAAGCTTTCTTT. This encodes CASSERTGTEAFF.

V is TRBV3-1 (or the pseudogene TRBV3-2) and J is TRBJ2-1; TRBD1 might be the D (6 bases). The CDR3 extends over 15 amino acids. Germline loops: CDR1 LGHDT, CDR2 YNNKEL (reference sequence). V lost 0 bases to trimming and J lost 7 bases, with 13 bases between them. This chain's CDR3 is CASSQEYRVYNEQFF. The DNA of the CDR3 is TGTGCCAGCAGCCAAGAGTACAGGGTCTATAATGAGCAGTTCTTC.

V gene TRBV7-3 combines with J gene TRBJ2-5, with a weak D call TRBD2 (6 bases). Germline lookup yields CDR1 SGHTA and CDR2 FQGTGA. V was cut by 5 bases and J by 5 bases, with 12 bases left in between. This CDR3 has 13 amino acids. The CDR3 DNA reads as TGTGCCAGCAGCCGGGGGACCCATGAGACCCAGTACTTC. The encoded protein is CASSRGTHETQYF.

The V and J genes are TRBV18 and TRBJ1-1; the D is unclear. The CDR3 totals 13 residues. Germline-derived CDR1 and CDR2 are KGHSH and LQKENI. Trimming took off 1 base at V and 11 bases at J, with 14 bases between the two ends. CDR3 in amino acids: CASSPLDKTGAFF. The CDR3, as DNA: TGTGCCAGCTCACCACTTGATAAGACGGGGGCTTTCTTT.

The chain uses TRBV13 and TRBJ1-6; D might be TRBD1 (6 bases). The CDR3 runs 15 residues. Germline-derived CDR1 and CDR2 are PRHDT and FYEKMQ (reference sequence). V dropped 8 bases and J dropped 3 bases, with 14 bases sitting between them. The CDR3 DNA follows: TGTGCCAGCCAGCGGGGGCAGCACTATAATTCACCCCTCCACTTT. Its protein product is CASQRGQHYNSPLHF.

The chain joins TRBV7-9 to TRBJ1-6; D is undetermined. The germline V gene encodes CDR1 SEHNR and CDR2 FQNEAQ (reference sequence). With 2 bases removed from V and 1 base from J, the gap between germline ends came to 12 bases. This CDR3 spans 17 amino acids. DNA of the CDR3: TGTGCCAGCAGCTTACATCCGCGGGTGTCCTATAATTCACCCCTCCACTTT. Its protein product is CASSLHPRVSYNSPLHF.

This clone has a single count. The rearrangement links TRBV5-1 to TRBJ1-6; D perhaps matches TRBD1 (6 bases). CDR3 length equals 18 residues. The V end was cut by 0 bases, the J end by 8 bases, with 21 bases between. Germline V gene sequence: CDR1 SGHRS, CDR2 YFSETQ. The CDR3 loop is CASSLGTVRSGYDSPLHF. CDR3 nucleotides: TGCGCCAGCAGCTTGGGGACAGTAAGGTCGGGATACGATTCACCCCTCCACTTT.

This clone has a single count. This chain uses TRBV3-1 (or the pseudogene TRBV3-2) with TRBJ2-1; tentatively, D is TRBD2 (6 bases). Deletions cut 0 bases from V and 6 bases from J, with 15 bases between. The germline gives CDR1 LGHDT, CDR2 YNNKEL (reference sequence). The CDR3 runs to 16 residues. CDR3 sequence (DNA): TGTGCCAGCAGCCAAGATGGCGGGATTGGGGGCAATGAGCAGTTCTTC. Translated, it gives CASSQDGGIGGNEQFF.

The chain's CDR3 is CASSLAFSGGKETQYF. In nucleotides, the CDR3 is TGTGCCAGCAGCTTAGCCTTCTCAGGGGGAAAAGAGACCCAGTACTTC. The chain has TRBV7-9 and TRBJ2-5; 7 bases are shared with TRBD1. CDR1 is SEHNR and CDR2 is FQNEAQ in the germline V gene (reference sequence). The CDR3 is made up of 16 amino acids. V lost 0 bases and J lost 3; bases outside the gene matches: 7.

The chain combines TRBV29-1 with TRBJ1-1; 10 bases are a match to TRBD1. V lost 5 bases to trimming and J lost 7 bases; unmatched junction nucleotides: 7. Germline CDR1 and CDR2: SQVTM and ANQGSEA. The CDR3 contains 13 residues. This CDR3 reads CSVWTGGLSEAFF. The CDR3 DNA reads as TGCAGCGTTTGGACAGGGGGTCTAAGTGAAGCTTTCTTT.

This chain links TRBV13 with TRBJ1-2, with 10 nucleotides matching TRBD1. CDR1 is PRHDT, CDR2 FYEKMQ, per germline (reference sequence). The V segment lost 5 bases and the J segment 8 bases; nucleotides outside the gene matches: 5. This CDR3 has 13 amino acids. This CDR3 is CASSPGTGEGYTF. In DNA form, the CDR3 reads TGTGCCAGCAGCCCCGGGACAGGGGAAGGCTACACCTTC.

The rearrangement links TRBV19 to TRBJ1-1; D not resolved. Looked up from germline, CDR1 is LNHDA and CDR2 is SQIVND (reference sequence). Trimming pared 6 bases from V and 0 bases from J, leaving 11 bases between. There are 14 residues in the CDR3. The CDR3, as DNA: TGTGCCAGTAGGAACGACAATTTGAACACTGAAGCTTTCTTT. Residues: CASRNDNLNTEAFF.

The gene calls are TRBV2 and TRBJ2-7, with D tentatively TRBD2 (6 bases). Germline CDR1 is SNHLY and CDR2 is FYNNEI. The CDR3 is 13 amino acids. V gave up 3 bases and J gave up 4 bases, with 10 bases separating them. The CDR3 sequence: CASSEIADYEQYF. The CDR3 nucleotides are TGTGCCAGCAGTGAGATAGCGGATTACGAGCAGTACTTC.

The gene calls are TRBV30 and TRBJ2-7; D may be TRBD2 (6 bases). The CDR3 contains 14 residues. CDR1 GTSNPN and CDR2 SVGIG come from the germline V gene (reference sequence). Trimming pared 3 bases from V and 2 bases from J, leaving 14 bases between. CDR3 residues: CAWRNRDFAYEQYF. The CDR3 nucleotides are TGTGCCTGGAGGAACCGGGACTTTGCCTACGAGCAGTACTTC.